These 29 T cell receptor beta chains share one sample of origin, sequenced in a study of T cell changes during pregnancy in multiple sclerosis. Assay used: immunoSEQ multiplex PCR; TCRdb lists only in-frame clones, some missing. Among 40,000 to 60,000 clones listed, 80% to 95% were seen once. The sequenced sample was peripheral blood, obtained after pregnancy. The receptors here all came from a female donor with multiple sclerosis, enrolled in a pregnancy study.

The genes are TRBV19 and TRBJ2-1; TRBD1 matches 11 bases. Trimming cost V 3 bases and J 8 bases; bases outside gene matches: 6. CDR3 size: 15 residues. Germline V gene data show CDR1 as LNHDA and CDR2 as SQIVND (reference sequence). CDR3 coding DNA: TGTGCCAGTAGTATCGGACAGGGGGCGCAGGATGAGCAGTTCTTC. This sequence encodes CASSIGQGAQDEQFF.

The CDR3 sequence: CASPGILTNQPQHF. CDR3 sequence (DNA): TGTGCCAGCCCAGGAATCTTAACCAATCAGCCCCAGCATTTT. The chain couples TRBV7-6 to TRBJ1-5; D remains unclear. The germline V and J ends were trimmed by 8 bases and 3 bases, with 14 bases remaining between them. Germline V CDR1 and CDR2: SGHVS, FNYEAQ. The CDR3 length is 14 residues.

The rearrangement links TRBV19 to TRBJ1-1, with D hard to call. From germline, CDR1 is LNHDA and CDR2 SQIVND (reference sequence). Deletions cut 3 bases from V and 1 base from J, with 12 bases between. The CDR3 extends over 15 amino acids. The CDR3 protein is CASSIEALRNTEAFF. CDR3 coding DNA: TGTGCCAGTAGTATCGAGGCGCTTAGGAACACTGAAGCTTTCTTT.

The CDR3 spells CASSLTGQGSYGYTF. The CDR3 DNA follows: TGTGCCAGCAGCTTAACTGGACAGGGAAGCTATGGCTACACCTTC. J is TRBJ1-2 and V is TRBV7-3, with TRBD1 identical over 8 bases. The CDR3 runs 15 residues. The germline V gene has CDR1 SGHTA and CDR2 FQGTGA. Unmatched junction bases numbered 4, after V lost 0 bases and J lost 4 bases.

The CDR3 region has the DNA TGTGCCATCAGTGGGAGGCGGAGGGATAGCTCCTACGAGCAGTACTTC. Its translation is CAISGRRRDSSYEQYF. V is TRBV10-3 and J is TRBJ2-7; possibly TRBD2 for D (6 bases). CDR1 ENHRY and CDR2 SYGVKD come from the germline V gene. The V gene lost 4 bases and the J gene lost 0 bases, with 16 bases spanning the gap. The CDR3 contains 16 residues.

The CDR3: CASSQDLSQETQYF. The DNA of the CDR3 is TGTGCCAGCAGCCAAGATCTGTCCCAAGAGACCCAGTACTTC. V gene TRBV14 combines with J gene TRBJ2-5; D is uncertain. Trimming removed 0 bases at V and 1 base at J, with 6 bases between. The CDR3 loop spans 14 amino acids. The germline V gene encodes CDR1 SGHDN and CDR2 FVKESK.

V usage is TRBV15 and J usage is TRBJ2-7, with 10 bases identical to TRBD2. The CDR3 is 16 residues long. The junction had 8 bases not matched to a gene; V was cut back by 4 bases and J by 2 bases. Germline CDR1 is LNHNV and CDR2 is YYDKDF (reference sequence). The CDR3 protein is CATSTTSGADAYEQYF. The CDR3 DNA sequence: TGTGCCACCAGCACTACTAGCGGGGCGGACGCCTACGAGCAGTACTTC.

V is TRBV11-2 and J is TRBJ1-3; D uncertain. The CDR3 covers 15 residues. The V and J ends lost 4 bases and 4 bases respectively, with 14 bases between them. CDR1 SGHAT and CDR2 FQNNGV come from the germline V gene. This chain's CDR3 is CASSWERIEGNTIYF. The CDR3 DNA is TGTGCCAGCAGCTGGGAGCGGATTGAGGGAAACACCATATATTTT.

The CDR3 spells CASSLGQARHYGYTF. CDR3 DNA sequence: TGTGCCAGCTCACTAGGACAGGCGCGGCACTATGGCTACACCTTC. The chain carries TRBV18 and TRBJ1-2, with 7 bases identical to TRBD1. Germline lookup yields CDR1 KGHSH and CDR2 LQKENI. The length of the CDR3 is 15 residues. With 4 bases clipped from V and 3 bases from J, the junction kept 8 bases outside the gene matches.

In its sample, this clone was seen a few times. This chain links TRBV13 with TRBJ1-2; no clear D gene. Looked up from germline, CDR1 is PRHDT and CDR2 is FYEKMQ (reference sequence). The germline V and J ends were trimmed by 1 base and 6 bases, with 12 bases remaining between them. The CDR3 covers 14 residues. Here the CDR3 reads CASSLVSGKNGYTF. CDR3 coding DNA: TGTGCCAGCAGCTTAGTTTCGGGGAAGAATGGCTACACCTTC. The full variable domain, rest sourced from reference TRBV13 and TRBJ1-2, is AAGVIQSPRHLIKEKRETATLKCYPIPRHDTVYWYQQGPGQDPQFLISFYEKMQSDKGSIPDRFSAQQFSDYHSELNMSSLELGDSALYFCASSLVSGKNGYTFGSGTRLTVV.

The V gene is TRBV4-2, the J gene TRBJ2-3, with 8 bases that match TRBD2. This CDR3 spans 15 amino acids. Germline CDR1 and CDR2: LGHNA and YNFKEQ. V shed 3 bases, J shed 5 bases, and the junction held 7 bases outside the gene matches. CDR3 loop: CASSQGAGEGDTQYF. The CDR3 coding sequence is TGTGCCAGCAGCCAGGGAGCGGGGGAGGGAGATACGCAGTATTTT.

The rearrangement uses TRBV4-2 and TRBJ2-1, with 7 bases aligning to TRBD2. This CDR3 has 17 amino acids. Germline V CDR1 and CDR2: LGHNA, YNFKEQ. After removal of 0 bases from V and 4 bases from J, the junction contained 9 bases not matched to a gene. CDR3 in DNA: TGTGCCAGCAGCCAAGACAATCAGCGGGGTTCTTACAATGAGCAGTTCTTC. This encodes CASSQDNQRGSYNEQFF.

The chain is built from TRBV10-2 and TRBJ2-1; 8 bases are a match to TRBD2. Germline CDR1 WSHSY, CDR2 SAAADI. CDR3 length: 14 residues. V shed 3 bases and J 3 bases; nucleotides not matched to a gene: 1. CDR3 nucleotides: TGCGCCAGCAGTGACGGGACTAGCTACAATGAGCAGTTCTTC. Translated: CASSDGTSYNEQFF.

V gene TRBV6-4 combines with J gene TRBJ1-1, with D tentatively TRBD1 (6 bases). The CDR3 totals 15 residues. Trimming took 6 bases from V and 3 from J, leaving 17 bases between them. CDR1 is MRHNA and CDR2 is SNTAGT in the germline V gene. CDR3 protein: CASRDTGRVDTEAFF. DNA of the CDR3: TGTGCCAGCAGAGACACAGGGAGGGTAGACACTGAAGCTTTCTTT.

V gene TRBV11-2 combines with J gene TRBJ2-1, with TRBD2 matching over 7 bases. Losses at the gene ends were 1 base for V and 14 bases for J; bases not matched to a gene: 14. The CDR3 has 15 residues. From germline, CDR1 is SGHAT and CDR2 FQNNGV. The CDR3 DNA follows: TGTGCCAGCAGCTTAGTTTCACTTCCGACTAGCCTAAAGTTCTTC. Its protein is CASSLVSLPTSLKFF.

V is TRBV11-2 and J is TRBJ2-5; D perhaps matches TRBD2 (5 bases). Germline CDR1 reads SGHAT; CDR2 reads FQNNGV. The CDR3 sequence is 15 residues long. Trimming removed 0 bases from V and 5 bases from J, with 13 bases in between. For the CDR3, the DNA is TGTGCCAGCAGCTTAGATCTAGGAGGTCACGAGACCCAGTACTTC. Translation gives CASSLDLGGHETQYF.

V and J are TRBV9 and TRBJ1-1; maybe TRBD1 (5 bases). V lost 0 bases and J 4 bases, leaving 19 bases between the germline ends. Germline V lookup: CDR1 SGDLS, CDR2 YYNGEE. This CDR3 has 17 residues. CDR3 DNA sequence: TGTGCCAGCAGCGTAGCCCCGGGGGGTAGAGTGGGCACTGAAGCTTTCTTT. Encoded protein: CASSVAPGGRVGTEAFF. The full variable domain, rest sourced from reference TRBV9 and TRBJ1-1, is DSGVTQTPKHLITATGQRVTLRCSPRSGDLSVYWYQQSLDQGLQFLIQYYNGEERAKGNILERFSAQQFPDLHSELNLSSLELGDSALYFCASSVAPGGRVGTEAFFGQGTRLTVV.

V gene TRBV19 combines with J gene TRBJ1-1; the D is unclear. The CDR3 loop spans 12 amino acids. The germline CDR1 and CDR2 sequences are LNHDA and SQIVND (reference sequence). V was pared by 6 bases and J by 1 base, with 6 bases between. CDR3 in amino acids: CASRSGNTEAFF. In DNA, the CDR3 is TGTGCCAGTAGGTCGGGGAACACTGAAGCTTTCTTT.

The rearrangement links TRBV10-3 to TRBJ2-3, with a tentative D call TRBD1 (5 bases). The CDR3 extends over 15 amino acids. V was cut by 6 bases and J by 0 bases, with 13 bases left in between. Germline V gene data show CDR1 as ENHRY and CDR2 as SYGVKD. The CDR3 protein is CAISEQVASTDTQYF. CDR3 bases: TGTGCCATCAGCGAACAGGTCGCCAGCACAGATACGCAGTATTTT.

The V call is TRBV7-9, the J call TRBJ1-3, with a tentative D call TRBD1 (5 bases). Germline V gives CDR1 SEHNR, CDR2 FQNEAQ (reference sequence). Trimming pared 1 base from V and 4 bases from J, leaving 8 bases between. The CDR3 extends over 14 amino acids. Written as DNA, the CDR3 is TGTGCCAGCAGCTTAGTAGGGGAAGGAAACACCATATATTTT. This translates into CASSLVGEGNTIYF. Supplemented by reference TRBV7-9 and TRBJ1-3, the full variable domain reads DTGVSQNPRHKITKRGQNVTFRCDPISEHNRLYWYRQTLGQGPEFLTYFQNEAQLEKSRLLSDRFSAERPKGSFSTLEIQRTEQGDSAMYLCASSLVGEGNTIYFGEGSWLTVV.

Only one count was recorded for this clone. The chain combines TRBV5-5 with TRBJ2-1, with a possible D match to TRBD2 (6 bases). Trimming removed 0 bases at V and 15 bases at J, with 13 bases between. Per germline, CDR1 SGHKS and CDR2 YYEKEE (reference sequence). The CDR3 spans 12 residues. The CDR3 DNA follows: TGTGCCAGCAGCTTGGAACTCGGGAGCCGGTTCTTC. Its protein is CASSLELGSRFF.

V usage is TRBV29-1 and J usage is TRBJ1-1; TRBD1 matches at 7 bases. Germline CDR1 is SQVTM and CDR2 is ANQGSEA. This CDR3 spans 15 amino acids. V was pared by 7 bases and J by 3 bases, with 14 bases of the junction left unmatched. The CDR3 coding sequence is TGCAGCGCACGGAGGACAGGCGGCGTTTACACTGAAGCTTTCTTT. This translates into CSARRTGGVYTEAFF.

This chain joins TRBV7-2 and TRBJ1-4; D perhaps matches TRBD1 (5 bases). The germline gives CDR1 SGHTA, CDR2 FQGNSA. The germline V and J ends were trimmed by 1 base and 5 bases, with 14 bases remaining between them. The CDR3 spans 16 residues. The CDR3 nucleotides are TGTGCCAGCAGCTTAGTTTCAGGGATGGTGAATGAAAAACTGTTTTTT. This sequence encodes CASSLVSGMVNEKLFF.

The V gene is TRBV9, the J gene TRBJ2-3; TRBD2 matches at 11 bases. V gave up 4 bases and J gave up 4 bases; unmatched junction bases: 2. This CDR3 has 14 amino acids. The germline gives CDR1 SGDLS, CDR2 YYNGEE. CDR3 nucleotides: TGTGCCAGCAGCCTAGCGGGGGGCTCAGATACGCAGTATTTT. This sequence encodes CASSLAGGSDTQYF.

This clone was recorded once. V gene TRBV11-2 combines with J gene TRBJ2-6; D gene unclear. Germline CDR1 reads SGHAT; CDR2 reads FQNNGV. This CDR3 has 14 residues. The V end was cut by 5 bases, the J end by 1 base, with 6 bases between. CDR3 DNA sequence: TGTGCCAGCAGCCGTACTTCTGGGGCCAACGTCCTGACTTTC. This codes for CASSRTSGANVLTF.

The rearrangement uses TRBV7-9 and TRBJ2-7; TRBD2 matches at 7 bases. Losses at the gene ends were 11 bases for V and 5 bases for J; bases not matched to a gene: 6. The CDR3 sequence is 11 residues long. CDR1 SEHNR and CDR2 FQNEAQ come from the germline V gene (reference sequence). The CDR3 DNA reads TGTGCCTGGGGAGGGGAGGACGAGCAGTACTTC. This gives the protein CAWGGEDEQYF.

This chain uses TRBV19 with TRBJ2-3; maybe TRBD1 (5 bases). The CDR3 runs to 16 residues. Germline CDR1 and CDR2: LNHDA and SQIVND (reference sequence). Trimming shortened V by 6 bases and J by 1 base, and 17 bases separated the two germline ends. The DNA of the CDR3 is TGTGCCAGTAGCCTAGGGGCTGTCTTCGGCACAGATACGCAGTATTTT. It translates to CASSLGAVFGTDTQYF.

The chain carries TRBV7-2 and TRBJ1-4; 9 bases are shared with TRBD1. The CDR3 is 14 residues long. Per germline, CDR1 SGHTA and CDR2 FQGNSA. Trimming cost V 5 bases and J 11 bases; bases outside gene matches: 9. CDR3 region: CASSNRQGGSKLFF. The CDR3 DNA is TGTGCCAGCAGCAATAGACAGGGGGGGAGCAAACTGTTTTTT.

This clone has only one observation. V and J are TRBV6-4 and TRBJ1-2, with 8 bases aligning to TRBD1. V lost 0 bases, J lost 7 bases, and 4 bases stayed unmatched. Germline values: CDR1 MRHNA, CDR2 SNTAGT. This CDR3 has 14 amino acids. The CDR3 DNA sequence: TGTGCCAGCAGTGACTCGGACAGGGTCGGTGGCTACACCTTC. Translated: CASSDSDRVGGYTF.